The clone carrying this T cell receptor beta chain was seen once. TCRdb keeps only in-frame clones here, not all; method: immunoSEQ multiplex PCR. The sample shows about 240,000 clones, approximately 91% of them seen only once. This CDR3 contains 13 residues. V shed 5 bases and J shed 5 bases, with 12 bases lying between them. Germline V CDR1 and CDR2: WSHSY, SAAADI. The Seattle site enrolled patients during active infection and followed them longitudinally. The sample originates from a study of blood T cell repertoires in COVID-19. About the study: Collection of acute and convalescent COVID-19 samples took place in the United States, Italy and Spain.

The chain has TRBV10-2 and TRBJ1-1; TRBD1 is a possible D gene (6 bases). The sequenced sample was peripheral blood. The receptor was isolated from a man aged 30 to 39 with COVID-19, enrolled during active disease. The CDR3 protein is CASSKNQGTEAFF. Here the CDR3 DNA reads TGCGCCAGCAGTAAGAACCAGGGGACTGAAGCTTTCTTT.